The present T cell receptor beta chain was sequenced within a study of T cell repertoires in cytomegalovirus infection. At the level of the study: An indication of both CMV infection and matching HLA type came from public TCR beta signatures. Regarding the study as a whole: CMV-specific HLA-C-restricted TCR beta clonotypes dominated the ex vivo response.

Many counts were recorded for this clonotype. Its antigen is not known. Via MiXCR, TCRdb re-called the reads, giving one row per CDR3 protein. The sample has some 440,000 distinct CDR3 sequences; roughly 30% are singletons. This CDR3 has 14 residues. V lost 5 bases and J lost 0, with 10 bases in between. The V gene's germline CDR1 is SEHNR and CDR2 FQNEAQ (reference sequence). This chain connects TRBV7-9 to TRBJ2-5; a weak D match, TRBD1 (6 bases). Sequenced material: PBMCs. The source of this sequence is a human donor in good health (CMV status not recorded). Some clones in this sample may be carry-over from other donors' samples. The CDR3 reads CASSDGQYQETQYF. For the CDR3, the DNA is TGTGCCAGCAGCGACGGACAGTACCAAGAGACCCAGTACTTC.